The rows below give T cell receptor beta chains drawn from one sample of a study of spatial heterogeneity in lung cancer. TCRdb reprocessed the 5' RACE reads with MiXCR, giving one entry per CDR3 protein. The sample comprises roughly 120,000 distinct CDR3 sequences, 10% to 13% of which are singletons, and 20% to 25% rests with the top ten. The sequences come from PBMCs, collected at follow-up. The receptor set was obtained from a female donor with early-stage non-small cell lung cancer. CDR3s include the opening cysteine and the closing phenylalanine or tryptophan.

v_gene	j_gene	CDR3aa
TRBV7-9	TRBJ1-5	CASSRTDNQPQHF
TRBV20-1	TRBJ2-1	CSARGTGRGIDEQFF
TRBV3-1	TRBJ1-2	CASSQRQGLSYGYTF
TRBV7-6	TRBJ2-1	CASSLVPSTLAGVNEQFF
TRBV20-1	TRBJ2-3	CSATLKGGSADTQYF
TRBV7-2	TRBJ1-1	CASRLTRGGTEAFF
TRBV7-8	TRBJ1-2	CASSQKTGDSRYYGYTF
TRBV7-9	TRBJ1-5	CASSLLGAGQPQHF
TRBV7-9	TRBJ2-5	CASSSLPETQYF
TRBV20-1	TRBJ2-5	CSQERGETQYF
TRBV28	TRBJ2-7	CASSLRGRFEQYF
TRBV5-1	TRBJ2-7	CASSPPRASESYEQYF
TRBV5-1	TRBJ2-1	CASSLRLFSSYNEQFF
TRBV5-6	TRBJ1-2	CASSQGPATYGYTF
TRBV4-2	TRBJ1-5	CASSQEAQGGFQPQHF
TRBV5-1	TRBJ1-4	CASSLAGYEKLFF
TRBV7-2	TRBJ1-2	CASSSAPRQANYGYTF
TRBV5-4	TRBJ2-2	CASSGSGTGELFF
TRBV5-1	TRBJ1-1	CASSYDPPAPEAFF
TRBV5-5	TRBJ1-1	CASSLVDFGGGTEAFF
TRBV2	TRBJ1-1	CASSELGLNTEAFF
TRBV2	TRBJ2-5	CASSVGILTSGPGRRETQYF
TRBV12-3/TRBV12-4	TRBJ2-4	CASSFSDVNIQYF
TRBV6-5	TRBJ1-5	CASRYRQDYQPQHF
TRBV6-5	TRBJ1-1	CVSRRTGANTEAFF
TRBV28	TRBJ2-3	CASSLEQGVRNTQYF
TRBV6-2/TRBV6-3	TRBJ2-3	CASSYSAGNTDTQYF
TRBV9	TRBJ2-1	CASSAGLADYNEQFF
TRBV4-1	TRBJ2-1	CASSQGLAGVYEQFF
TRBV5-1	TRBJ2-6	CASSSGQGAPGANVLTF
TRBV19	TRBJ2-5	CASRGWPNRETQYF
TRBV9	TRBJ2-1	CASSVAVLSYNEQFF
TRBV28	TRBJ1-2	CASSLGQLYGYTF
TRBV7-3	TRBJ2-3	CASSSGQGHTDTQYF
TRBV14	TRBJ2-1	CASSRHSGIIPIF
TRBV6-2/TRBV6-3	TRBJ2-2	CASSYMIPRNTGELFF
TRBV3-1	TRBJ1-2	CASSHRLTGTVFYGYTF
TRBV3-1	TRBJ1-1	CASSQDRWAQAFF
TRBV29-1	TRBJ2-5	CSVGADRFQETQYF
TRBV30	TRBJ2-7	CAWSGLGAHEQYF
TRBV27	TRBJ2-1	CASSRPGKAGYNEQFF
TRBV28	TRBJ2-2	CASMKENTGELFF
TRBV7-9	TRBJ1-1	CASSSWTGGTEAFF
TRBV9	TRBJ2-1	CASSVTQRAVDNEQFF
TRBV15	TRBJ1-5	CATSRDLPQPQHF
TRBV27	TRBJ1-5	CASRKDTGGNQPQHF
TRBV29-1	TRBJ2-1	CSARHGNEQFF